The T cell receptor beta chain described here comes from a study of shared T cell receptors in the human thymus. Data came from immunoSEQ multiplex PCR; TCRdb stores just in-frame clones and leaves some out. Here the sample spans 640,000 or so clones, around 87% being singletons. The V segment lost 4 bases and the J segment 6 bases; nucleotides outside the gene matches: 16. The CDR3 loop spans 19 amino acids. CDR1 is LGHNA and CDR2 is YSLEER in the germline V gene. These same data were also listed under a study on human thymus T cells. As that report states: The thymus tissue came from resections taken during corrective heart surgery. Related work showed strongly overlapping thymic repertoires across unrelated individuals.

Sequences were obtained from thymocytes. This receptor was obtained from a boy under three years old with a congenital heart defect. The chain couples TRBV4-3 to TRBJ2-2, with 11 bases fitting TRBD2. CDR3 sequence (DNA): TGCGCCAGCAGCCCCAGGTTTTGGTTTAGCGGGAGGGCTTCCGGGGAGCTGTTTTTT. Residues: CASSPRFWFSGRASGELFF.